A single TCR beta chain is shown here with its context. Antigen specificity is unknown. The V end lost 6 bases, the J end lost 5 bases, and 10 bases lay between the germline ends. Germline values: CDR1 WNHNN, CDR2 SYGVQD (reference sequence). This CDR3 comprises 13 residues. Time point defined: week 11, during vaccination. It was 300 ug of mutant IDH1 20-mer peptide that made up each vaccine dose, given with topical imiquimod. The data were taken from a study of a mutant IDH1 vaccine in newly diagnosed glioma. Study details: Across weeks 1, 3, 5, 7, 11, 15, 19 and 23, patients received a vaccination each time, eight in all. Vaccination started 4-6 weeks after radiotherapy alone, or with temozolomide cycles.

Assay used: immunoSEQ multiplex PCR; TCRdb lists only in-frame clones, some missing. The data hold about 21,000 clones, with under 90% observed a single time. Sequenced material: PBMCs, taken from a glioma patient whose treatment included an IDH1 peptide vaccine. This rearrangement joins TRBV10-1 to TRBJ2-2; D possibly matches TRBD1 or TRBD2 (7 bases each). The TCR was taken from a middle-aged woman with glioma. CDR3 bases: TGCGCCAGCAGCCAGGGGGGGACCGGGGAGCTGTTTTTT. This gives the protein CASSQGGTGELFF.